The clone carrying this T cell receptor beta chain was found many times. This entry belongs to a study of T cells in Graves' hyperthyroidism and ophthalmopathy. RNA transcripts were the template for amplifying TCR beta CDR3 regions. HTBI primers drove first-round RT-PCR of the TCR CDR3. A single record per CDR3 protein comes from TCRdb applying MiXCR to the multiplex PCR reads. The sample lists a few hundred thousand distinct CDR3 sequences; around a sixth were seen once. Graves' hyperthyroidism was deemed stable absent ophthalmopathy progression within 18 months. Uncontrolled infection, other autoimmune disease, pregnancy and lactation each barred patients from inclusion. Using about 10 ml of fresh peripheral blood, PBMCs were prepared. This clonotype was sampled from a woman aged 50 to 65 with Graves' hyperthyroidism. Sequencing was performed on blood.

Here the CDR3 DNA reads TGTGCCAGCAGTTTTTTAATCGGGGGTGAGACCCAGTACTTC. Translated, it gives CASSFLIGGETQYF. This chain links TRBV12-3 or TRBV12-4 with TRBJ2-5, with D possibly matching TRBD2 (6 bases). Trimming shortened V by 3 bases and J by 5 bases, and 13 bases separated the two germline ends. CDR3 size: 14 residues.